This TCR beta chain appears in the sequencing data of a study of tumor-infiltrating lymphocytes in primary liver carcinoma. The researchers produced TCR beta cDNA from approximately 0.45 ug total RNA with a constant-region primer. The TCR beta library was amplified through three nested multiplex PCR rounds in a modified ARM-PCR procedure. The two initial PCR rounds, roughly 9 cycles each, used TRBV1-TRBV30 forward and C-beta reverse primers. TCRdb called the multiplex PCR reads again in MiXCR, with one record for every CDR3 protein. The table records about 110,000 distinct CDR3 sequences, roughly 85% of them present only once. Co-extraction of both nucleic acids (RNA and DNA) used about 17-33 mg of unsorted bulk tissue. Notes on this clonotype: Germline is not matched at one junction end, which may reflect a read error.

This CDR3 spans 14 amino acids. Per the germline V gene, CDR1 is SGHNT and CDR2 is YYREEE (reference sequence). This TCR derives from a middle-aged man with primary liver carcinoma and hepatitis B virus infection. This rearrangement joins TRBV5-4 to TRBJ1-4, with TRBD1 matching 8 bases. Sequencing input: liver tumor tissue from sampling region 3. Subset in this sample: tumor region T3, left-lateral pole. The CDR3 loop is CAISPRPGTGTSGF. CDR3 DNA sequence: TGTGCCATCAGCCCACGACCCGGGACAGGAACGTCTGGCTTT.